This record concerns one T cell receptor (beta chain) sequence. As yet, its antigen is unknown. The germline V gene has CDR1 MNHNS and CDR2 SASEGT. The ends lost 2 bases at V and 8 bases at J; junction bases unmatched: 8. This CDR3 has 17 residues. Repertoires were generated with immunoSEQ multiplex PCR, while TCRdb's copy carries only in-frame clones and drops some. The data show some 26,000 clones, with 91% seen just once and under 0.35% held by the top ten. The sample is drawn from a study of monozygotic twins with cystic fibrosis. Whole-study findings and limits: Nucleotide-identical clonotype sharing was significantly higher within monozygotic CF twin pairs than between unrelated CF individuals. Clonality was generally low (median around 0.0098), higher in the most severe patients. Shared CDR3 numbers were not associated with age, concordance or severity.

This clonotype was obtained from a girl aged 2-9 years with cystic fibrosis. Sequences were obtained from blood. The V gene is TRBV6-1, the J gene TRBJ2-1, with TRBD2 identical over 14 bases. CDR3 in DNA: TGTGCCAGCAGTGAATTAATGACTAGCGGGGGGGTCTATGAGCAGTTCTTC. The encoded protein is CASSELMTSGGVYEQFF.